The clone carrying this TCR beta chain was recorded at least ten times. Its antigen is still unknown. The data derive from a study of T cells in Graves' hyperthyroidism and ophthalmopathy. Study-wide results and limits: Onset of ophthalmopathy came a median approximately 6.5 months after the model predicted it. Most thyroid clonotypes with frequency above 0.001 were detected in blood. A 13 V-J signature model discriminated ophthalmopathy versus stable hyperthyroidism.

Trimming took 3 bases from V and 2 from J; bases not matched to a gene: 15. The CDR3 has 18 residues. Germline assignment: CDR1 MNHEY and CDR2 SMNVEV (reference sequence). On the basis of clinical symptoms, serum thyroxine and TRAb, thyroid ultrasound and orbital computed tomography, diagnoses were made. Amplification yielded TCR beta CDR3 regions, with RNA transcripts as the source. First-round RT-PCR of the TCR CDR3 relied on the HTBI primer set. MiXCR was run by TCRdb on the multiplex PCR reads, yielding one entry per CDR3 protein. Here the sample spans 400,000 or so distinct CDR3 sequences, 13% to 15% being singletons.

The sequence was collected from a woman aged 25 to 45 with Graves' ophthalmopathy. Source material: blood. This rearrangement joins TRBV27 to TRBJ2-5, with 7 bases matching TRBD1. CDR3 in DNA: TGTGCCAGCAGTTTTCTCCGGACAGGTGGAGATCATCAAGAGACCCAGTACTTC. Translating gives CASSFLRTGGDHQETQYF.